The T cell receptor beta chain described here comes from a study of shared clonotypes between healthy human individuals. Germline V gene lookup returns CDR1 MDHEN and CDR2 SYDVKM. The CDR3 contains 14 residues. The ends were cut back, 5 bases at V and 3 bases at J, with 13 bases in the middle. The table came from immunoSEQ multiplex PCR; TCRdb's copy has only in-frame clones and leaves some out. The data show some 680,000 clones, with roughly 73% seen just once and around 1.8% held by the top ten. About this clone itself: The antigen remains undetermined.

Findings of the study overall: With several donors compared, around 5.4% of naive CD4 clonotypes were shared.

What was sequenced was memory CD4+ T cells sorted from blood. Subset noted: CD45RA-negative fraction. The chain joins TRBV28 to TRBJ1-1; unclear D gene. This receptor was identified in a young woman in good health. The CDR3 nucleotides are TGTGCCAGCAGTCCCAACTTGGCTTACACTGAAGCTTTCTTT. Translation gives CASSPNLAYTEAFF.